The 21 T cell receptor beta chains below come from one sample, sequenced in a study of cytomegalovirus exposure and HLA in healthy donors. 60 Vbeta and 13 Jbeta primers were used in PCR. Some clones are missing from TCRdb's copy, which holds only in-frame ones; the method was immunoSEQ multiplex PCR. This table holds approximately 140,000 clones, about 82% found once. Sequenced sample: PBMCs. Receptors were obtained from a boy aged 5-17 years in good health and CMV-seronegative.

In this sample, this clone turned up once. In nucleotides, the CDR3 is TGTGCCAGCAGCTTTACCGGGACTCCGAACAATGAGCAGTTCTTC. Translation gives CASSFTGTPNNEQFF. The chain employs TRBV11-2 and TRBJ2-1; tentatively, D is TRBD2 (6 bases). Trimming shortened V by 3 bases and J by 5 bases, and 14 bases separated the two germline ends. Germline V gives CDR1 SGHAT, CDR2 FQNNGV. The CDR3 consists of 15 residues.

CDR3 residues: CASSFAGRGDTQYF. In DNA form, the CDR3 reads TGTGCCAGCAGCTTCGCAGGTCGGGGAGATACGCAGTATTTT. The chain links TRBV7-2 to TRBJ2-3, with D possibly TRBD2 on 5 matching bases. Trimming took 3 bases from V and 5 from J, leaving 12 bases between them. The CDR3 sequence is 14 residues long. CDR1 and CDR2 from the germline V gene are SGHTA and FQGNSA.

The chain carries TRBV5-1 and TRBJ1-2; TRBD1 agrees at 8 bases. The germline V gene has CDR1 SGHRS and CDR2 YFSETQ. V dropped 4 bases and J dropped 5; count of bases not matched to a gene: 7. The CDR3 is made up of 14 amino acids. DNA of the CDR3: TGCGCCAGCAGCCCCAGGGGGCAGGAATATGGCTACACCTTC. As protein: CASSPRGQEYGYTF.

The chain is built from TRBV19 and TRBJ1-1; no clear D. The germline V and J ends were trimmed by 3 bases and 0 bases, with 11 bases remaining between them. The germline V gene encodes CDR1 LNHDA and CDR2 SQIVND (reference sequence). The CDR3 has 15 amino acids. The DNA for the CDR3 is TGTGCCAGTAGTATGTTACGCGGAGTGAACACTGAAGCTTTCTTT. It encodes CASSMLRGVNTEAFF. The whole variable domain, remainder taken from reference TRBV19 and TRBJ1-1, is DGGITQSPKYLFRKEGQNVTLSCEQNLNHDAMYWYRQDPGQGLRLIYYSQIVNDFQKGDIAEGYSVSREKKESFPLTVTSAQKNPTAFYLCASSMLRGVNTEAFFGQGTRLTVV.

This chain links TRBV6-9 with TRBJ2-7, with D uncertain. The CDR3 contains 16 residues. CDR1 is MNHGY and CDR2 is SVAAGI in the germline V gene. V was cut by 6 bases and J by 2 bases, with 20 bases left in between. As DNA, the CDR3 is TGTGCCAGCAGCCATGACCGGAGTTTTCGCCCCTACGAGCAGTACTTC. Translated, it gives CASSHDRSFRPYEQYF.

The chain couples TRBV4-2 to TRBJ2-7; D gene ambiguous. Germline CDR1 and CDR2: LGHNA and YNFKEQ. The CDR3 contains 15 residues. V was shortened by 0 bases and J by 1 base, with 10 bases between the two germline ends. The CDR3 DNA is TGTGCCAGCAGCCAAGATGGCAGAAAGTCCTACGAGCAGTACTTC. Amino acids: CASSQDGRKSYEQYF.

This rearrangement joins TRBV29-1 to TRBJ1-1; weak D call: TRBD1 (5 bases). V lost 1 base, J lost 7 bases, and 13 bases lay in between. From germline, CDR1 is SQVTM and CDR2 ANQGSEA. This CDR3 region has 13 residues. The CDR3 reads CSVEVRGGFEAFF. For the CDR3, the DNA is TGCAGCGTTGAAGTCCGGGGGGGATTTGAAGCTTTCTTT.

Only a few counts were recorded for this clone. The chain has TRBV6-1 and TRBJ2-3, with TRBD1 matching 7 bases. This CDR3 has 14 amino acids. Trimming took 3 bases from V and 3 from J; bases not matched to a gene: 3. From germline, CDR1 is MNHNS and CDR2 SASEGT. CDR3 nucleotide sequence: TGTGCCAGCAGTGACTTACAGGGGACAGATACGCAGTATTTT. Amino acid sequence: CASSDLQGTDTQYF.

The V and J genes are TRBV19 and TRBJ2-2; 8 bases align to TRBD1. Per germline, CDR1 LNHDA and CDR2 SQIVND (reference sequence). Losses at the gene ends were 5 bases for V and 5 bases for J; bases not matched to a gene: 7. This CDR3 is 15 amino acids long. The CDR3 DNA is TGTGCCAGTAGTTCAGGACAGGGTAGGACCGGGGAGCTGTTTTTT. Protein: CASSSGQGRTGELFF.

The genes are TRBV5-4 and TRBJ1-2; D is perhaps TRBD1 (5 bases). Germline loops: CDR1 SGHNT, CDR2 YYREEE (reference sequence). This CDR3 region has 16 residues. V was cut by 0 bases and J by 2 bases, with 14 bases left in between. CDR3: CASSLGGGAGNYGYTF. CDR3 DNA: TGTGCCAGCAGCTTGGGAGGTGGAGCAGGGAACTATGGCTACACCTTC. Using reference TRBV5-4 and TRBJ1-2 for the parts outside the CDR3, the full variable domain is ETGVTQSPTHLIKTRGQQVTLRCSSQSGHNTVSWYQQALGQGPQFIFQYYREEENGRGNFPPRFSGLQFPNYSSELNVNALELDDSALYLCASSLGGGAGNYGYTFGSGTRLTVV.

V usage is TRBV30 and J usage is TRBJ1-3; no firm D call. The CDR3 runs to 13 residues. Germline values: CDR1 GTSNPN, CDR2 SVGIG (reference sequence). Trimming cost V 3 bases and J 2 bases, with 8 bases left between them. DNA for the CDR3: TGTGCCTGGAGACAAACGCCTGGAAACACCATATATTTT. It yields the protein CAWRQTPGNTIYF.

The chain has TRBV6-5 and TRBJ1-1; a weak D match, TRBD1 (6 bases). The V end was cut by 6 bases, the J end by 4 bases, with 12 bases between. Germline V lookup: CDR1 MNHEY, CDR2 SVGAGI. This CDR3 region has 13 residues. The chain's CDR3 is CASSLGQFTEAFF. As DNA, the CDR3 is TGTGCCAGCAGCCTCGGACAGTTCACTGAAGCTTTCTTT.

The rearrangement joins TRBV4-1 to TRBJ1-2, with D perhaps TRBD1 (6 bases). Germline V CDR1 and CDR2: MGHRA, YSYEKL. V was pared by 3 bases and J by 8 bases, with 22 bases between. The CDR3 covers 16 residues. In nucleotides, the CDR3 is TGCGCCAGCAGCCAGGGTGTGGGTCAGGGGCCAGCCGGCTACACCTTC. Protein sequence: CASSQGVGQGPAGYTF.

Concerning this clone: The identical CDR3 is also encoded by other nucleotide sequences in the sample. The genes are TRBV15 and TRBJ2-7; TRBD2 matches at 10 bases. CDR1 LNHNV and CDR2 YYDKDF come from the germline V gene (reference sequence). V was clipped by 0 bases and J by 4 bases; unmatched bases: 3. This CDR3 comprises 15 residues. This chain's CDR3 is CATSRDPSGSYEQYF. Written as DNA, the CDR3 is TGTGCCACCAGCAGAGACCCTAGCGGGAGTTACGAGCAGTACTTC.

In DNA, the CDR3 is TGTGCCAGCAGCACGACAGGGTATGGCTACACCTTC. Amino acids: CASSTTGYGYTF. The gene calls are TRBV13 and TRBJ1-2, with 7 bases that match TRBD1. Per the germline V gene, CDR1 is PRHDT and CDR2 is FYEKMQ (reference sequence). The CDR3 contains 12 residues. Trimming removed 5 bases from V and 5 bases from J; junction bases left unmatched: 2.

The genes are TRBV12-2 and TRBJ1-1. TRBV12-2 is listed as a pseudogene. The CDR3 has 20 residues. The CDR3: CASRLTAERRAAALNTEAFF. In DNA, the CDR3 is TGTGCAAGTCGCTTAACGGCGGAACGGAGGGCAGCCGCGCTGAACACTGAAGCTTTCTTT.

This clone appeared a few times. The genes are TRBV4-1 and TRBJ2-7, with 9 positions matching TRBD2. The CDR3 runs 18 residues. Per the germline V gene, CDR1 is MGHRA and CDR2 is YSYEKL. J gave up 0 bases and V 0 bases, and 9 bases lay outside the gene matches. CDR3 residues: CASSQERLAESYSYEQYF. CDR3 nucleotides: TGCGCCAGCAGCCAAGAACGACTAGCGGAGTCCTACTCCTACGAGCAGTACTTC.

The V call is TRBV19, the J call TRBJ2-7; 11 bases fit TRBD1. J was trimmed by 12 bases and V by 6 bases; bases with no gene match: 10. The CDR3 length is 13 residues. Germline values: CDR1 LNHDA, CDR2 SQIVND (reference sequence). The CDR3 region has the DNA TGTGCCAGTAGCCCCGGACAGGGGGCTTTGGTGTACTTC. It is translated as CASSPGQGALVYF.

This chain joins TRBV6-5 and TRBJ2-7; possibly TRBD2 for D (5 bases). Per germline, CDR1 MNHEY and CDR2 SVGAGI. The length of the CDR3 is 16 residues. The V and J ends lost 2 bases and 4 bases respectively, with 18 bases between them. CDR3 nucleotides: TGTGCCAGCAGTTACATTAGGACGGCCGAGGGATACGAGCAGTACTTC. Encoded protein: CASSYIRTAEGYEQYF.

The chain couples TRBV19 to TRBJ2-2; tentatively, D is TRBD2 (5 bases). CDR1 and CDR2 from the germline V gene are LNHDA and SQIVND (reference sequence). The CDR3 consists of 14 residues. V was shortened by 6 bases and J by 5 bases, with 13 bases between the two germline ends. The CDR3 protein is CASSTGSATGELFF. The CDR3 DNA follows: TGTGCCAGTAGCACCGGTAGCGCGACCGGGGAGCTGTTTTTT.

This chain connects TRBV6-5 to TRBJ1-5; TRBD1 is a possible D gene (6 bases). Germline CDR1 and CDR2: MNHEY and SVGAGI. V lost 6 bases to trimming and J lost 7 bases, with 19 bases between them. CDR3 length: 15 amino acids. This CDR3 reads CASSPVGQRNQPQHF. The CDR3 coding sequence is TGTGCCAGCAGCCCGGTGGGACAAAGAAACCAGCCCCAGCATTTT.